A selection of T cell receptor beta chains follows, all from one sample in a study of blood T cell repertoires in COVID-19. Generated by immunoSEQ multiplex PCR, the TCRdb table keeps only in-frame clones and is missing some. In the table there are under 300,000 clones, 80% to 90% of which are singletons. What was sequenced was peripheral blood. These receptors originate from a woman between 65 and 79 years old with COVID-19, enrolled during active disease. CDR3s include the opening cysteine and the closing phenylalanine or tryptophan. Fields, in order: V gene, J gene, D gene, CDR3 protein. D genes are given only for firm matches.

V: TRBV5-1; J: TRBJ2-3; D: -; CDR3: CASSPGTGTDTQYF
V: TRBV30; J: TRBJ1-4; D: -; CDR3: CAWSTTPGAATNEKLFF
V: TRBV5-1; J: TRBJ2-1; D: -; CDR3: CASSLGQSPLNEQFF
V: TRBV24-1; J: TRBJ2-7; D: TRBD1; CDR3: CATSAGQGSYEQYF
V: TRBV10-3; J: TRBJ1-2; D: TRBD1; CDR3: CAIRGGSGNGYTF
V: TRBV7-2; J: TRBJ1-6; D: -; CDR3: CASSLRWNSPLHF
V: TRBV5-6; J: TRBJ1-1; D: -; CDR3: CASSLGFGGTEAFF
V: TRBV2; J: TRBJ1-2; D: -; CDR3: CASSDPGDGYTF
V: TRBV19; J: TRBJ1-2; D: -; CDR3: CASSTVETGGDYGYTF
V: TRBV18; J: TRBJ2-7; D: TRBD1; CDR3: CASSPRTGSEGEQYF
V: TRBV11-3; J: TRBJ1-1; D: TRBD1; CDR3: CASSLGQGEGAEAFF
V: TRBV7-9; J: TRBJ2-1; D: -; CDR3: CASSLSYGSYNEQFF
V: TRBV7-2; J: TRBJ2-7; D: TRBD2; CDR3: CASSRQSGTSGVYEQYF
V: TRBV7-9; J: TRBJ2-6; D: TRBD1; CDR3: CASSLRQGTNVLTF
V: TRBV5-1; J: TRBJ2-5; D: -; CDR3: CASSLSGRQETQYF
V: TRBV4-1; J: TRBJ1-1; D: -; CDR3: CASSQDPGNKEAFF
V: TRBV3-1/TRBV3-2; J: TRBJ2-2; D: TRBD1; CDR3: CASSLQGVTGELFF
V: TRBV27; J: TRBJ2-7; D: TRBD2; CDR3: CASRARLAGTYEQYF
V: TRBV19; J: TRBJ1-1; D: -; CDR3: CASSLDWNTEAFF
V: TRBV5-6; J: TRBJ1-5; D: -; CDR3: CASSFSYNQPQHF
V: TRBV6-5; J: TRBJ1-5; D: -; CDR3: CASKYIRGGNQPQHF
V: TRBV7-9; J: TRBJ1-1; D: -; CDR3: CASSETGFTEAFF
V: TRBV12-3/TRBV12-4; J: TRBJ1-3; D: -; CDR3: CASSSPGSNTIYF
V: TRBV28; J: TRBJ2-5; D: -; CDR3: CASSLGGLVTQYF
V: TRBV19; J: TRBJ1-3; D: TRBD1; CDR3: CASSPGTGAGNTIYF
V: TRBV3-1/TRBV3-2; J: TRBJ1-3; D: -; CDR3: CASSHPDRGNTIYF
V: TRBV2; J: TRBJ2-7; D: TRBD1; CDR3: CASIRDSYEQYF
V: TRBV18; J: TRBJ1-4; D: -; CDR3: CASSVRGEKLFF
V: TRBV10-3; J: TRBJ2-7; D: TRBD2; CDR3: CAIMVASGGADYEQYF
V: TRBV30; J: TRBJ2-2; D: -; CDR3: CAWRRLHTGELFF
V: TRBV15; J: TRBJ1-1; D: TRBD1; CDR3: CATSRDDRANTEAFF
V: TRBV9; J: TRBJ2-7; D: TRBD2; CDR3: CASSVGNGGGTYEQYF
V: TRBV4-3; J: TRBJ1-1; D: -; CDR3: CASSQGRGWSTEAFF
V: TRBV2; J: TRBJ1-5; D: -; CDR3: CASMRQHNQPQHF
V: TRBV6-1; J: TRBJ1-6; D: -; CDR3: CASSEIPVLGAFNSPLHF
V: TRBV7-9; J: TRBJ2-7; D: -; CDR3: CASSRRSSGEQYF
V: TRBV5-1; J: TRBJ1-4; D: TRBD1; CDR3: CASSEDRGVGEKLFF
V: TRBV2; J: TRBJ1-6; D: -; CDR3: CASRQNLNSPLHF
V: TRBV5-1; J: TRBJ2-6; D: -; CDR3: CASSLGMTGSGANVLTF
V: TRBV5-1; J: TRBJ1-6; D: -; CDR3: CASSLGTRGDSPLHF
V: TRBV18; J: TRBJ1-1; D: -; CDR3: CASCELNTEAFF
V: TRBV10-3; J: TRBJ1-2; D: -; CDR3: CAIRSGGYGYTF
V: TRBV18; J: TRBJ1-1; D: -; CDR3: CASSPARDTEAFF
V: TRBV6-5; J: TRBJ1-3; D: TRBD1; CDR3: CASSRQGGAGNTIYF
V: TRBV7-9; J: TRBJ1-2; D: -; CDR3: CASSLGGGADGYTF
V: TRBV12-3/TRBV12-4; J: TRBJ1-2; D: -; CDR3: CASSPYRVYGYTF
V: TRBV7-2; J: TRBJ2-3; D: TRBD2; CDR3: CASSSPRGAGVTDTQYF
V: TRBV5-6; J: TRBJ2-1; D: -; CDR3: CASSLTDTYNEQFF
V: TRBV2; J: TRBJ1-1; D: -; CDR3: CASSGGVGLAWVTEAFF
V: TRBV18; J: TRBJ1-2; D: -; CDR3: CASSQEQGSYGYTF
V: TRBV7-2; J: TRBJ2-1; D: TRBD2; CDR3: CASSLAYSGGLNEQFF
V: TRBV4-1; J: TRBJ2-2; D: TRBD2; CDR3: CASSQELRGANTGELFF
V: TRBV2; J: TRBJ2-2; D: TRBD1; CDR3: CASSARTGTYTIANTGELFF
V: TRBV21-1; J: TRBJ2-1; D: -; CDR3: CASNPGDSGGANEQFF
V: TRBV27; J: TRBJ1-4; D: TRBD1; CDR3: CASSFGDRDATNEKLFF
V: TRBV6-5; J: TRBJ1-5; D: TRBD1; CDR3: CASSKTGDSNQPQHF
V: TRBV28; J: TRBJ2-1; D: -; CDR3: CASSLARLGTSSYNEQFF
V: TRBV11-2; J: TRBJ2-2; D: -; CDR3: CASSSRGEATGELFF
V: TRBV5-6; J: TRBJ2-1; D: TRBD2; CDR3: CASSWGLAGGNEQFF